Each of the 23 T cell receptor beta chains below was sequenced from the same sample in a study of OX40 agonist ivuxolimab in advanced cancers. The repertoire was sequenced with immunoSEQ multiplex PCR; TCRdb's copy has only in-frame clones and lacks some. The data contain tens of thousands of clones, 88% of them singletons. Sequencing was performed on CD4+ or CD8+ T cells sorted from blood, taken in a trial of the OX40 agonist ivuxolimab. These receptors came from an adult with an advanced solid tumor such as melanoma, head and neck, liver or kidney cancer.

The rearrangement joins TRBV5-1 to TRBJ2-7; 10 nucleotides line up with TRBD2. V shed 0 bases and J 11 bases; nucleotides not matched to a gene: 8. The CDR3 runs 14 residues. The germline CDR1 and CDR2 sequences are SGHRS and YFSETQ. CDR3 nucleotide sequence: TGCGCCAGCAGCTTGGTCGGACTAGCGGACAGCGAGTACTTC. This encodes CASSLVGLADSEYF.

The chain joins TRBV4-1 to TRBJ1-5, with D perhaps TRBD1 (6 bases). Between the trimmed V and J ends, which lost 5 bases and 3 bases, there was a span of 11 bases. The CDR3 totals 14 residues. Looked up from germline, CDR1 is MGHRA and CDR2 is YSYEKL. This chain's CDR3 is CASSSTGNNQPQHF. The CDR3 DNA follows: TGCGCCAGCAGCTCGACAGGAAACAATCAGCCCCAGCATTTT.

The chain links TRBV5-1 to TRBJ1-4; D possibly corresponds to TRBD1 (5 bases). The CDR3 covers 14 residues. Germline CDR1 is SGHRS and CDR2 is YFSETQ. V dropped 2 bases and J dropped 6 bases, with 11 bases sitting between them. The CDR3 nucleotides are TGCGCCAGCAGCTTTGGTGGCAGGGATGAAAAACTGTTTTTT. The encoded protein is CASSFGGRDEKLFF.

The chain carries TRBV11-2 and TRBJ2-7, with D possibly being TRBD2 (6 bases). Per germline, CDR1 SGHAT and CDR2 FQNNGV. This CDR3 region has 13 residues. With 5 bases removed from V and 7 bases from J, the gap between germline ends came to 15 bases. CDR3 sequence: CASSQGTSIEQYF. The DNA for the CDR3 is TGTGCCAGCAGCCAAGGGACTTCGATTGAGCAGTACTTC.

The V and J genes are TRBV19 and TRBJ2-1, with D possibly TRBD1 on 5 matching bases. V shed 1 base and J shed 2 bases, with 12 bases lying between them. This CDR3 has 16 residues. Germline V gene lookup returns CDR1 LNHDA and CDR2 SQIVND (reference sequence). The CDR3 spells CASSIAVTGAYNEQFF. For the CDR3, the DNA is TGTGCCAGTAGTATAGCAGTCACAGGAGCCTACAATGAGCAGTTCTTC.

This chain uses TRBV6-1 with TRBJ2-4; TRBD2 matches at 7 bases. This CDR3 contains 15 residues. Germline CDR1 MNHNS, CDR2 SASEGT. V dropped 5 bases and J dropped 5; count of bases not matched to a gene: 9. DNA for the CDR3: TGTGCCAGCAGTCCTTCCCTAGCGGTCGAAAACATTCAGTACTTC. Protein: CASSPSLAVENIQYF.

This sequence joins TRBV19 and TRBJ1-5, with TRBD1 identical over 8 bases. This CDR3 is built from 14 residues. The germline gives CDR1 LNHDA, CDR2 SQIVND (reference sequence). Unmatched junction bases numbered 2, after V lost 4 bases and J lost 3 bases. The CDR3 spells CASSKTGVNQPQHF. The CDR3 DNA is TGTGCCAGTAGTAAGACAGGGGTCAATCAGCCCCAGCATTTT.

This sequence joins TRBV27 and TRBJ2-6; D is possibly TRBD2 (6 bases). The CDR3 covers 17 residues. V lost 2 bases and J 0 bases, leaving 11 bases between the germline ends. The germline gives CDR1 MNHEY, CDR2 SMNVEV (reference sequence). The CDR3 DNA reads TGTGCCAGCAGTTTAGCGGGACTCTTCTCTGGGGCCAACGTCCTGACTTTC. Translation: CASSLAGLFSGANVLTF.

This clone appeared a few times. This chain joins TRBV28 and TRBJ1-2; perhaps TRBD1 as D (5 bases). This CDR3 is 14 amino acids long. Germline V lookup: CDR1 MDHEN, CDR2 SYDVKM. The V end lost 5 bases, the J end lost 1 base, and 11 bases lay between the germline ends. The DNA of the CDR3 is TGTGCCAGCAGTCGACGACAGATTAACTATGGCTACACCTTC. Translated: CASSRRQINYGYTF.

V and J are TRBV30 and TRBJ2-7, with D tentatively TRBD2 (5 bases). The CDR3 has 14 amino acids. Germline-derived CDR1 and CDR2 are GTSNPN and SVGIG (reference sequence). V was clipped by 0 bases and J by 1 base, with 10 bases between them. CDR3: CAWSVNGVSYEQYF. The CDR3 nucleotides are TGTGCCTGGAGTGTAAACGGGGTTTCCTACGAGCAGTACTTC.

This clone was observed a few times. The V gene is TRBV7-8, the J gene TRBJ1-1; D not resolved. V lost 1 base to trimming and J lost 1 base, with 10 bases between them. The CDR3 runs 15 residues. In germline, CDR1 is SGHVS, CDR2 FQNEAQ. The CDR3 DNA sequence: TGTGCCAGCAGCTTAGTTGGATGGGGGAACACTGAAGCTTTCTTT. This encodes CASSLVGWGNTEAFF.

The V call is TRBV6-1, the J call TRBJ1-5; D gene uncertain. With 7 bases removed from V and 0 bases from J, the gap between germline ends came to 13 bases. The CDR3 runs to 15 residues. CDR1 and CDR2 (germline): MNHNS, SASEGT. CDR3 nucleotide sequence: TGTGCCAGCAATGGCAAACGCCATAGCAATCAGCCCCAGCATTTT. Residues: CASNGKRHSNQPQHF.

In this sample, this clone turned up once. The chain has TRBV6-1 and TRBJ2-3; 10 nucleotides align to TRBD1. The V segment lost 4 bases and the J segment 6 bases; nucleotides outside the gene matches: 10. The germline gives CDR1 MNHNS, CDR2 SASEGT. This CDR3 region has 16 residues. The CDR3, as DNA: TGTGCCAGCAGTGGCCCCGGGACAGGGGTTGAGGATACGCAGTATTTT. It translates to CASSGPGTGVEDTQYF.

V gene TRBV7-9 combines with J gene TRBJ2-5; D gene uncertain. V was shortened by 1 base and J by 2 bases, with 8 bases between the two germline ends. The CDR3 is 14 residues long. The germline gives CDR1 SEHNR, CDR2 FQNEAQ (reference sequence). CDR3 residues: CASSLGQYQETQYF. The CDR3 DNA follows: TGTGCCAGCAGCTTAGGGCAGTATCAAGAGACCCAGTACTTC.

The chain recombines TRBV5-1 with TRBJ2-5, with 13 bases aligning to TRBD2. The germline gives CDR1 SGHRS, CDR2 YFSETQ. The CDR3 has 16 residues. V lost 3 bases and J lost 2; bases outside the gene matches: 4. DNA of the CDR3: TGCGCCAGCAGCTCAGGACTAGCGGGAGCTCAAGAGACCCAGTACTTC. It yields the protein CASSSGLAGAQETQYF.

This clone was counted a few times. The same CDR3 arises from other DNA sequences in this sample as well. The gene calls are TRBV5-1 and TRBJ1-1, with TRBD1 matching 8 bases. The CDR3 contains 15 residues. Trimming took 0 bases from V and 1 from J; bases not matched to a gene: 2. Germline V gene lookup returns CDR1 SGHRS and CDR2 YFSETQ. The CDR3: CASSLGGTGNTEAFF. DNA of the CDR3: TGCGCCAGCAGCTTGGGAGGGACAGGGAACACTGAAGCTTTCTTT.

The chain has TRBV2 and TRBJ1-4; no firm D call. The CDR3 loop spans 15 amino acids. CDR1 is SNHLY and CDR2 is FYNNEI in the germline V gene. Trimming cost V 4 bases and J 0 bases, with 9 bases left between them. The CDR3 loop reads CASSAQLATNEKLFF. The CDR3 DNA reads TGTGCCAGCAGTGCTCAGCTAGCAACTAATGAAAAACTGTTTTTT.

J is TRBJ2-7 and V is TRBV6-5, with D perhaps matching TRBD2 (5 bases). The V and J ends lost 5 bases and 6 bases respectively, with 11 bases between them. The length of the CDR3 is 12 residues. Germline CDR1 is MNHEY and CDR2 is SVGAGI. DNA of the CDR3: TGTGCCAGCAGTCCCGGGGTGGGCGAGCAGTACTTC. This translates into CASSPGVGEQYF.

The chain combines TRBV10-1 with TRBJ2-1; D is possibly TRBD1 (6 bases). This CDR3 spans 16 amino acids. CDR1 WNHNN and CDR2 SYGVQD come from the germline V gene (reference sequence). Trimming took off 2 bases at V and 7 bases at J, with 18 bases between the two ends. DNA for the CDR3: TGCGCCAGCAGTGAGGGACCTTCAGGGGTGGGGAATGAGCAGTTCTTC. It translates to CASSEGPSGVGNEQFF.

This CDR3 is CASSLAGGTNEQFF. Here the CDR3 DNA reads TGTGCCAGCTCCCTAGCGGGGGGCACGAATGAGCAGTTCTTC. The rearrangement links TRBV18 to TRBJ2-1; TRBD2 agrees at 11 bases. Trimming at V came to 6 bases and at J to 7 bases, leaving 5 bases not matched to a gene. Germline V gene sequence: CDR1 KGHSH, CDR2 LQKENI. The CDR3 sequence is 14 residues long.

The chain has TRBV5-1 and TRBJ2-7; D is ambiguous. This CDR3 is built from 15 residues. From germline, CDR1 is SGHRS and CDR2 YFSETQ. V lost 1 base, J lost 2 bases, and 13 bases lay in between. CDR3 region: CASSLPGASAYEQYF. The CDR3 DNA follows: TGCGCCAGCAGCTTGCCCGGAGCTTCTGCCTACGAGCAGTACTTC.

The gene calls are TRBV10-3 and TRBJ2-3, with D tentatively TRBD1 (5 bases). Looked up from germline, CDR1 is ENHRY and CDR2 is SYGVKD. The CDR3 runs 13 residues. V lost 7 bases and J lost 1, with 9 bases in between. Written as DNA, the CDR3 is TGTGCCATCATCGCGACAGGCACAGATACGCAGTATTTT. Translated, it gives CAIIATGTDTQYF.

For the CDR3, the DNA is TGTGCCAGCAGCTTAAGGGCCAACGTCCTGACTTTC. Translating it yields CASSLRANVLTF. The chain combines TRBV7-9 with TRBJ2-6; D call uncertain. Germline values: CDR1 SEHNR, CDR2 FQNEAQ (reference sequence). V was pared by 2 bases and J by 5 bases, with 1 base between. The length of the CDR3 is 12 residues.